This record covers a single TCR beta chain. The antigen remains unidentified. Looked up from germline, CDR1 is SGHTA and CDR2 is FQGNSA. The CDR3 is 15 amino acids. Trimming cost V 5 bases and J 6 bases; bases outside gene matches: 10. The sample originates from a study of beta chain features in type 1 diabetes. Overall study findings and caveats: Across patients, naive, central memory and Treg TCRB repertoires exhibited apparently greater similarity than was observed across healthy donors. Shortening that was moderate but significant affected the TCRB CDR3s of Type 1 diabetes patients in all four CD4+ subsets. A potential influence of HLA type upon TCRB rearrangement remained unresolved herein.

A heparinised blood draw that averaged about 0.11 L was obtained once from each donor. Populations obtained by sorting all exceeded 95% purity. What was sequenced were expressed TCRB transcripts, since all of the isolated RNA had been reverse transcribed. Clones were read by immunoSEQ multiplex PCR, and TCRdb kept only the in-frame ones, dropping some. Among over 150,000 clones listed, 7.5% to 9.5% were seen once. The origin of this receptor is a woman aged 18-29 years with type 1 diabetes. The chain links TRBV7-2 to TRBJ1-2, with 9 bases lining up with TRBD1. Sequencing used central memory CD4+ T cells from blood. CDR3 nucleotides: TGTGCCAGCAGCCTTGGGACAGGGTCGATGGATGGCTACACCTTC. The encoded protein is CASSLGTGSMDGYTF.